This is a list of T cell receptor beta chains from one sample in a study of T-cell memory formation after mild COVID-19. MiXCR, run by TCRdb on the 5' RACE reads, gives a single entry per CDR3 protein. The sample lists around 510,000 distinct CDR3 sequences; less than 25% were seen once. Sequencing input: PBMCs or a T cell subset sorted from them (not recorded which). The receptor source for this set is an adult woman who had mild COVID-19 (a few samples of this study predate the infection). Cell type and time point are not known. The CDR3 runs from the conserved cysteine through the conserved F or W. A D gene is named only where the DNA matches it firmly. A clone size is listed for some rows: how often the clone was seen (once, few, many), or a class if it is expanded.

j_call clone_size d_call v_call cdr3_aa cdr3_nt
TRBJ1-4 - TRBD1 TRBV9 CASSEGTARREKLFF TGTGCCAGCAGCGAGGGGACAGCGAGACGTGAAAAACTGTTTTTT
TRBJ2-7 few TRBD1 TRBV12-3/TRBV12-4 CASTQGAAVDEQYF TGTGCCAGCACACAGGGGGCTGCCGTGGACGAGCAGTACTTC
TRBJ2-5 - - TRBV6-5 CASSYRQGRETQYF TGTGCCAGCAGTTACCGTCAAGGACGAGAGACCCAGTACTTC
TRBJ2-2 - TRBD2 TRBV6-2/TRBV6-3 CASRRGLAGGGGELFF TGTGCCAGCAGGAGAGGCCTAGCGGGAGGCGGCGGGGAGCTGTTTTTT
TRBJ2-7 - TRBD1 TRBV27 CASSLRGQNFGEQYF TGTGCCAGCAGTTTAAGGGGACAGAACTTCGGAGAGCAGTACTTC
TRBJ2-2 - TRBD2 TRBV4-2 CASGQEAGSNTGELFF TGTGCCAGCGGCCAGGAAGCGGGATCAAACACCGGGGAGCTGTTTTTT
TRBJ1-5 - TRBD1 TRBV7-9 CASSRPGTGNQPQHF TGTGCCAGCAGCCGGCCAGGGACAGGGAATCAGCCCCAGCATTTT
TRBJ2-3 few - TRBV7-2 CASSLAPNTQYF TGTGCCAGCAGCTTAGCGCCGAATACGCAGTATTTT
TRBJ2-7 - - TRBV18 CASSFDPAAAYF TGTGCCAGCTCATTTGACCCAGCAGCGGCATACTTC
TRBJ1-1 - - TRBV18 CASSRVGADTEAFF TGTGCCAGCTCACGGGTTGGGGCGGACACTGAAGCTTTCTTT
TRBJ1-1 few - TRBV4-1 CASSLQLYNTEAFF TGCGCCAGCAGCCTTCAACTTTATAACACTGAAGCTTTCTTT
TRBJ1-5 - TRBD1 TRBV7-2 CASSPARGLEPQHF TGTGCCAGCAGCCCCGCAAGGGGGCTAGAGCCCCAGCATTTT
TRBJ2-7 - - TRBV7-6 CASSPSEGGRAYEQYF TGTGCCAGCAGCCCTTCTGAGGGGGGAAGGGCCTACGAGCAGTACTTC
TRBJ2-5 - - TRBV7-2 CASSRRGLETQYF TGTGCCAGCAGCCGAAGGGGGTTGGAGACCCAGTACTTC
TRBJ1-1 few - TRBV12-5 CASGLGIDNPNTEAFF TGTGCTAGTGGTTTGGGAATTGACAACCCGAACACTGAAGCTTTCTTT
TRBJ1-5 - - TRBV6-5 CASSKDRNTYQPQHF TGTGCCAGCAGTAAAGACAGAAACACCTATCAGCCCCAGCATTTT
TRBJ1-2 many TRBD1 TRBV6-5 CASSYRQGAIGYTF TGTGCCAGCAGTTACAGACAGGGGGCTATTGGCTACACCTTC
TRBJ2-5 few - TRBV9 CASSVGGGRTQETQYF TGTGCCAGCAGCGTAGGTGGGGGTAGAACCCAAGAGACCCAGTACTTC
TRBJ2-1 many - TRBV3-1 CASSQERLSGERYNEQFF TGTGCCAGCAGCCAAGAAAGGTTATCGGGGGAGAGGTACAATGAGCAGTTCTTC
TRBJ1-1 - - TRBV7-2 CASSLELSRGTEAFF TGTGCCAGCAGCTTAGAGCTCTCCCGGGGCACTGAAGCTTTCTTT
TRBJ2-3 few - TRBV12-3/TRBV12-4 CASSFNRGYADTQYF TGTGCCAGCAGTTTTAACCGGGGGTATGCAGATACGCAGTATTTT
TRBJ1-1 - TRBD1 TRBV12-3/TRBV12-4 CASRTGQGRWNTEAFF TGTGCCAGCAGGACGGGACAGGGGAGGTGGAACACTGAAGCTTTCTTT
TRBJ1-5 few - TRBV20-1 CSASLRLQNQPQHF TGCAGTGCTAGTTTGAGGCTCCAAAATCAGCCCCAGCATTTT
TRBJ2-4 many - TRBV2 CAVQPGLGAKNIQYF TGTGCCGTACAACCGGGACTTGGAGCCAAAAACATTCAGTACTTC
TRBJ1-1 few TRBD1 TRBV6-6 CASTDRGAGGRSEAFF TGTGCCAGCACCGACCGGGGGGCAGGGGGCCGTTCTGAAGCTTTCTTT
TRBJ2-7 many TRBD1 TRBV4-1 CASSQAGQGREQYF TGCGCCAGCAGCCAAGCGGGACAGGGGCGCGAGCAGTACTTC
TRBJ2-1 - - TRBV14 CASSQEGLVYNEQFF TGTGCCAGCAGCCAAGAGGGCCTTGTCTACAATGAGCAGTTCTTC
TRBJ1-1 few - TRBV7-2 CASSLSPGFVTEAFF TGTGCCAGCAGCTTAAGCCCGGGTTTTGTCACTGAAGCTTTCTTT
TRBJ2-3 few TRBD2 TRBV27 CASSSEPSGRAADTQYF TGTGCCAGCAGTTCAGAACCTAGCGGGAGGGCCGCCGATACGCAGTATTTT
TRBJ2-1 - TRBD1 TRBV5-1 CASSLEWTGGQFF TGCGCCAGCAGCTTAGAATGGACAGGTGGGCAGTTCTTC
TRBJ2-1 few - TRBV7-9 CASSLTGTLSYNEQFF TGTGCCAGCAGCCTAACGGGGACTCTTTCCTACAATGAGCAGTTCTTC
TRBJ1-2 few - TRBV20-1 CSAVSRTSVYGYTF TGCAGTGCTGTCAGTAGGACGTCAGTTTATGGCTACACCTTC
TRBJ2-1 - - TRBV12-3/TRBV12-4 CASSLHGNNEQFF TGTGCCAGCAGTTTACATGGGAACAATGAGCAGTTCTTC
TRBJ1-5 few - TRBV12-3/TRBV12-4 CASRPSQEGNQPQHF TGTGCCAGCAGACCGTCACAGGAGGGGAATCAGCCCCAGCATTTT
TRBJ2-1 - TRBD2 TRBV20-1 CSAPTGTSGNNEQFF TGCAGTGCGCCTACCGGGACTAGCGGTAACAATGAGCAGTTCTTC
TRBJ2-1 - TRBD1 TRBV5-1 CASSFPGQKTSQQFF TGCGCCAGCAGCTTCCCGGGACAGAAGACATCCCAGCAGTTCTTC
TRBJ1-1 few - TRBV4-1 CASSQELVTEAFF TGCGCCAGCAGCCAAGAGTTAGTCACTGAAGCTTTCTTT
TRBJ2-5 - - TRBV4-1 CASSQNWDIEQETQYF TGCGCCAGCAGCCAAAACTGGGACATTGAGCAAGAGACCCAGTACTTC
TRBJ2-7 - - TRBV12-3/TRBV12-4 CASSPGGSRNEQYF TGTGCCAGCAGCCCCGGTGGTAGCAGGAACGAGCAGTACTTC
TRBJ2-2 few - TRBV10-3 CAISVGGTTGELFF TGTGCCATCAGTGTAGGTGGGACCACCGGGGAGCTGTTTTTT
TRBJ2-7 few TRBD1 TRBV7-9 CASSSGIRGQSSWREQYF TGTGCCAGCAGCTCAGGGATCAGGGGGCAAAGTAGCTGGCGCGAGCAGTACTTC
TRBJ2-1 - - TRBV9 CASSVGPAYNEQFF TGTGCCAGCAGCGTAGGTCCAGCTTACAATGAGCAGTTCTTC
TRBJ2-6 - - TRBV6-5 CASGQGLSGANVLTF TGTGCCAGCGGGCAGGGACTCTCTGGGGCCAACGTCCTGACTTTC
TRBJ2-3 - TRBD2 TRBV4-3 CASSQELAGGQDTQYF TGCGCCAGCAGCCAAGAGTTAGCGGGAGGGCAAGATACGCAGTATTTT
TRBJ2-1 - - TRBV11-2 CASSLDRGGATFF TGTGCCAGCAGCTTAGATAGAGGCGGGGCTACGTTCTTC
TRBJ1-1 - TRBD1 TRBV4-2 CASSQRLLGQKNTEAFF TGTGCCAGCAGCCAACGCCTCCTGGGACAGAAGAACACTGAAGCTTTCTTT
TRBJ1-1 - - TRBV10-3 CAISESKQGRRAFF TGTGCCATCAGTGAGTCAAAACAGGGTAGGAGGGCTTTCTTT
TRBJ2-7 few TRBD1 TRBV19 CASSMSQGAYEQYF TGTGCCAGTAGTATGTCTCAGGGGGCCTACGAGCAGTACTTC
TRBJ2-3 - - TRBV24-1 CATSDLIAGMGTDTQYF TGTGCCACCAGTGATTTGATTGCAGGGATGGGCACAGATACGCAGTATTTT
TRBJ2-7 - - TRBV10-3 CAISGSRPYEQYF TGTGCCATCAGTGGCTCCCGACCCTACGAGCAGTACTTC
TRBJ1-1 few TRBD1 TRBV7-2 CASSLGQGVGYTEAFF TGTGCCAGCAGCCTGGGACAGGGAGTGGGATACACTGAAGCTTTCTTT